These 27 T cell receptor beta chains were all obtained from the same sample, sequenced in a study of blood T cell repertoires in COVID-19. Measured with immunoSEQ multiplex PCR; TCRdb has only the in-frame clones, and not every one. The repertoire has about 270,000 clones, 82% of them found once; the top ten carry approximately 3.1%. The sequenced material came from peripheral blood. The receptors shown here come from a woman between 18 and 29 years old with acute or convalescent COVID-19.

The genes are TRBV28 and TRBJ2-2; D might be TRBD2 (6 bases). Trimming took off 11 bases at V and 1 base at J, with 17 bases between the two ends. The CDR3 runs 15 residues. Germline CDR1 reads MDHEN; CDR2 reads SYDVKM. The CDR3 loop reads CAGGLSRENTGELFF. The DNA of the CDR3 is TGTGCCGGGGGACTTTCGCGGGAGAACACCGGGGAGCTGTTTTTT.

The rearrangement joins TRBV28 to TRBJ2-1, with 7 bases matching TRBD2. Germline V CDR1 and CDR2: MDHEN, SYDVKM. J was trimmed by 8 bases and V by 7 bases; bases with no gene match: 14. The CDR3 is 15 amino acids. The CDR3, as DNA: TGTGCCAGCAAGCAAGGGCGGCGGGAGAGGGATGAGCAGTTCTTC. Its translation: CASKQGRRERDEQFF.

In regard to this clone: A junction boundary mismatches the germline segment, possibly from a read error. V gene TRBV28 combines with J gene TRBJ2-3, with 9 nucleotides matching TRBD2. This CDR3 contains 12 residues. The germline V gene has CDR1 MDHEN and CDR2 SYDVKM. CDR3 nucleotide sequence: TGTGCCAGCAGTTTCGGCCTAGCGGGATCAACTTTT. It is translated as CASSFGLAGSTF.

The rearrangement links TRBV6-2 or TRBV6-3 to TRBJ2-7, with 9 bases aligning to TRBD2. J lost 4 bases, V lost 5 bases, and 9 bases had no gene match. The CDR3 extends over 15 amino acids. Germline V lookup: CDR1 MNHEY, CDR2 SVGEGT. The CDR3 loop reads CASSGPSGNTYEQYF. CDR3 nucleotide sequence: TGTGCCAGCAGTGGCCCTAGCGGGAATACGTACGAGCAGTACTTC.

The V call is TRBV4-2, the J call TRBJ1-1; D unclear. Trimming stripped 0 bases from V and 4 bases from J, with 9 bases between. There are 14 residues in the CDR3. Germline V gene sequence: CDR1 LGHNA, CDR2 YNFKEQ. The CDR3: CASSQDTGGTEAFF. CDR3 nucleotides: TGTGCCAGCAGCCAAGATACGGGTGGCACTGAAGCTTTCTTT.

This chain joins TRBV19 and TRBJ2-7, with a possible D match to TRBD2 (6 bases). V gave up 4 bases and J gave up 5 bases, with 18 bases separating them. Germline V gene data show CDR1 as LNHDA and CDR2 as SQIVND (reference sequence). The CDR3 sequence is 15 residues long. The CDR3 DNA sequence: TGTGCCAGTAGTAGGCGGGCGGGATCCGTCCACGAGCAGTACTTC. Its translation is CASSRRAGSVHEQYF.

On this clone: The sample holds other DNA sequences that translate to the same CDR3. This sequence joins TRBV5-4 and TRBJ1-5; TRBD1 matches at 8 bases. The CDR3 has 14 residues. The junction had 1 base not matched to a gene; V was cut back by 3 bases and J by 2 bases. The germline CDR1 and CDR2 sequences are SGHNT and YYREEE (reference sequence). In DNA, the CDR3 is TGTGCCAGCAGCTCGGACAGGGGCAATCAGCCCCAGCATTTT. This encodes CASSSDRGNQPQHF.

This clone was counted a few times. The chain carries TRBV3-1 (or the pseudogene TRBV3-2) and TRBJ2-3, with 10 positions matching TRBD2. The CDR3 length is 16 residues. Germline CDR1 reads LGHDT; CDR2 reads YNNKEL (reference sequence). J was trimmed by 4 bases and V by 2 bases; bases with no gene match: 6. The CDR3 bases are TGTGCCAGCAGCCAATTAGGGACTAGCGTCTCAGATACGCAGTATTTT. Encoded protein: CASSQLGTSVSDTQYF.

The chain carries TRBV27 and TRBJ2-1, with 8 bases that match TRBD1. This CDR3 spans 17 amino acids. V lost 6 bases to trimming and J lost 8 bases; unmatched junction nucleotides: 18. Germline assignment: CDR1 MNHEY and CDR2 SMNVEV (reference sequence). Written as DNA, the CDR3 is TGTGCCAGCAGCGATGGTTTCTCCGGACAGGGAAGAGATGAGCAGTTCTTC. Protein: CASSDGFSGQGRDEQFF.

The chain recombines TRBV20-1 with TRBJ2-7; TRBD2 matches at 10 bases. There are 15 residues in the CDR3. V gave up 3 bases and J gave up 4 bases; unmatched junction bases: 9. Germline-derived CDR1 and CDR2 are DFQATT and SNEGSKA (reference sequence). The CDR3 spells CSASTSSGRGYEQYF. The DNA for the CDR3 is TGCAGTGCTAGTACGTCTAGCGGGAGAGGTTACGAGCAGTACTTC.

The rearrangement links TRBV24-1 to TRBJ2-7; tentative D call: TRBD1 (5 bases). Germline lookup yields CDR1 KGHDR and CDR2 SFDVKD. The CDR3 length is 15 residues. The V end lost 9 bases, the J end lost 3 bases, and 20 bases lay between the germline ends. CDR3 sequence: CATGAYTNGDYEQYF. The CDR3, as DNA: TGTGCCACCGGGGCCTACACCAATGGAGACTACGAGCAGTACTTC.

In this sample, this clone turned up a few times. The rearrangement joins TRBV7-2 to TRBJ1-1; possibly TRBD1 for D (6 bases). Germline loops: CDR1 SGHTA, CDR2 FQGNSA. Trimming took off 5 bases at V and 3 bases at J, with 13 bases between the two ends. There are 14 residues in the CDR3. As DNA, the CDR3 is TGTGCCAGCAGCGTACAGGGAGGGGACACTGAAGCTTTCTTT. It translates to CASSVQGGDTEAFF.

J is TRBJ2-3 and V is TRBV9; 8 nucleotides match TRBD2. Germline CDR1 and CDR2: SGDLS and YYNGEE. The V segment lost 0 bases and the J segment 2 bases; nucleotides outside the gene matches: 5. The length of the CDR3 is 16 residues. CDR3 loop: CASSVDPSGLTDTQYF. Written as DNA, the CDR3 is TGTGCCAGCAGCGTAGATCCTAGCGGGCTCACAGATACGCAGTATTTT.

CDR3 sequence reads: CASSRSGSGTGELFF. The CDR3 DNA reads as TGTGCCAGCAGTCGTAGCGGGAGCGGCACCGGGGAGCTGTTTTTT. The V and J genes are TRBV9 and TRBJ2-2, with 9 bases that match TRBD2. The V gene's germline CDR1 is SGDLS and CDR2 YYNGEE. After removal of 5 bases from V and 4 bases from J, the junction contained 6 bases not matched to a gene. This CDR3 has 15 amino acids. Variable domain in full (rest from reference TRBV9 and TRBJ2-2): DSGVTQTPKHLITATGQRVTLRCSPRSGDLSVYWYQQSLDQGLQFLIQYYNGEERAKGNILERFSAQQFPDLHSELNLSSLELGDSALYFCASSRSGSGTGELFFGEGSRLTVL.

J is TRBJ1-3 and V is TRBV6-1; unclear D gene. V lost 1 base and J 0 bases, leaving 10 bases between the germline ends. Germline V gene data show CDR1 as MNHNS and CDR2 as SASEGT. The CDR3 contains 16 residues. The CDR3 is CASSEVSLGSGNTIYF. The CDR3 DNA is TGTGCCAGCAGTGAAGTCAGCCTAGGCTCTGGAAACACCATATATTTT.

This chain connects TRBV21-1 to TRBJ1-2; whether TRBD1, the table's D call, matches the DNA was not checked. TRBV21-1 is annotated as a pseudogene. This CDR3 contains 15 residues. CDR3 sequence reads: CASSKGGTGVGGYTF. The DNA for the CDR3 is TGTGCCAGCAGCAAAGGAGGGACAGGGGTTGGTGGCTACACCTTC.

This rearrangement joins TRBV19 to TRBJ1-1, with TRBD1 as a possible D gene (5 bases). The germline gives CDR1 LNHDA, CDR2 SQIVND (reference sequence). The CDR3 loop spans 15 amino acids. Trimming pared 3 bases from V and 0 bases from J, leaving 11 bases between. CDR3 bases: TGTGCCAGTAGTATTCCGACAGTAATGAACACTGAAGCTTTCTTT. Translating gives CASSIPTVMNTEAFF.

The chain combines TRBV7-8 with TRBJ1-1; D unclear. Germline V gives CDR1 SGHVS, CDR2 FQNEAQ. This CDR3 is built from 14 residues. Trimming left V 6 bases short and J 3 bases short, with 14 bases between. The CDR3 sequence: CASRRTDGDTEAFF. CDR3 nucleotide sequence: TGTGCCAGCAGAAGGACGGACGGGGACACTGAAGCTTTCTTT.

The chain has TRBV28 and TRBJ1-1; 10 bases line up with TRBD1. Germline lookup yields CDR1 MDHEN and CDR2 SYDVKM. The V gene end was trimmed by 5 bases and the J gene end by 1 base; junction bases not matched to a gene: 7. This CDR3 region has 16 residues. The CDR3 spells CASSTGQGKGNTEAFF. As DNA, the CDR3 is TGTGCCAGCAGTACGGGACAGGGGAAGGGGAACACTGAAGCTTTCTTT.

This sequence joins TRBV7-2 and TRBJ2-2; D uncertain. The V end was cut by 2 bases, the J end by 3 bases, with 10 bases between. Germline CDR1 reads SGHTA; CDR2 reads FQGNSA. This CDR3 spans 15 amino acids. The CDR3 bases are TGTGCCAGCAGCTTAAGACCTCTAGACACCGGGGAGCTGTTTTTT. This encodes CASSLRPLDTGELFF.

The gene calls are TRBV28 and TRBJ2-5, with TRBD1 identical over 8 bases. CDR1 is MDHEN, CDR2 SYDVKM, per germline. CDR3 length: 17 amino acids. J lost 1 base, V lost 3 bases, and 10 bases had no gene match. The CDR3: CASSFISGGLLQETQYF. In DNA form, the CDR3 reads TGTGCCAGCAGTTTTATCTCAGGGGGCCTACTCCAAGAGACCCAGTACTTC.

This clone turned up a few times. The V and J genes are TRBV7-6 and TRBJ1-6; TRBD1 matches at 7 bases. The germline V gene has CDR1 SGHVS and CDR2 FNYEAQ. With 1 base clipped from V and 10 bases from J, the junction kept 4 bases outside the gene matches. The CDR3 contains 14 residues. This chain's CDR3 is CASSLEGAGSPLHF. CDR3 in DNA: TGTGCCAGCAGCTTAGAGGGGGCTGGCTCACCCCTCCACTTT.

The chain employs TRBV5-4 and TRBJ2-5; maybe TRBD1 (6 bases). CDR1 and CDR2 (germline): SGHNT, YYREEE (reference sequence). The CDR3 sequence is 14 residues long. V was cut by 4 bases and J by 4 bases, with 14 bases left in between. For the CDR3, the DNA is TGTGCCAGCAGCCCTCAGGGGTCTACAGAGACCCAGTACTTC. This encodes CASSPQGSTETQYF.

Only one count was recorded for this clone. J is TRBJ1-5 and V is TRBV18, with 8 bases that match TRBD1. This CDR3 contains 17 residues. Germline trimming cut 5 bases from V and 7 bases from J; bases unmatched to any gene: 16. Germline V gives CDR1 KGHSH, CDR2 LQKENI. The CDR3 nucleotides read TGTGCCAGCTCATCGTTCGGACAGGGCAACACGGGCCAGCCCCAGCATTTT. It is translated as CASSSFGQGNTGQPQHF.

This clone has more than one count but fewer than ten. The chain recombines TRBV18 with TRBJ2-3, with D possibly being TRBD2 (5 bases). This CDR3 has 14 residues. V lost 8 bases and J lost 1, with 13 bases in between. Germline-derived CDR1 and CDR2 are KGHSH and LQKENI. The CDR3 nucleotides read TGTGCCAGCGTCCAAGAGGGTGGCACAGATACGCAGTATTTT. Translated, it gives CASVQEGGTDTQYF.

This clone was found many times. The J gene is TRBJ2-1, the V gene TRBV7-8; a weak D match, TRBD2 (6 bases). The CDR3 sequence is 17 residues long. Trimming removed 1 base from V and 9 bases from J, with 22 bases in between. Germline CDR1 and CDR2: SGHVS and FQNEAQ. CDR3 nucleotide sequence: TGTGCCAGCAGCTTAGTCGTCGTGGGAGGCGTGGTACTTGAGCAGTTCTTC. It specifies CASSLVVVGGVVLEQFF.

The J gene is TRBJ2-1, the V gene TRBV28; D might be TRBD2 (6 bases). V was clipped by 6 bases and J by 4 bases, with 13 bases between them. From germline, CDR1 is MDHEN and CDR2 SYDVKM. The CDR3 is made up of 14 amino acids. CDR3 amino acids: CASSPHGGYNEQFF. DNA of the CDR3: TGTGCCAGCAGCCCCCACGGGGGATACAATGAGCAGTTCTTC.